The rows below give T cell receptor beta chains drawn from one sample of a study of blood T cells in healthy people across ages. TCRdb re-called the 5' RACE reads with MiXCR, one entry per CDR3 protein. The sample has almost 1 million distinct CDR3 sequences, roughly 51% seen once. Sample: blood. These receptors originate from a woman aged 55-69 years in good health. Both conserved end residues are part of each CDR3. D genes are given only for firm matches. Part of the rows lack a size; the others show once, few, many or a class for expanded clones.

CDR3 length	V gene	J gene	clone size	D gene	CDR3 DNA	CDR3 protein
14	TRBV7-2	TRBJ2-1	few	NA	TGTGCCAGCACCAAAAAGTCATCTATGAATGAGCAGTTCTTC	CASTKKSSMNEQFF
16	TRBV28	TRBJ2-3	NA	NA	TGTGCCAGCAGTCCACAATCGACAGGACGGAGGGATACGCAGTATTTT	CASSPQSTGRRDTQYF
13	TRBV29-1	TRBJ2-5	few	NA	TGCAGCGTTTGGGTTCGGGGAGAGGAGACCCAGTACTTC	CSVWVRGEETQYF
13	TRBV7-2	TRBJ2-1	NA	NA	TGTGCCAGCATCGGGATCATCTACAATGAGCAGTTCTTC	CASIGIIYNEQFF
17	TRBV20-1	TRBJ2-1	NA	TRBD2	TGCAGTGCTAGGATGTCTAGCGGGCGGTACTCCTACAATGAGCAGTTCTTC	CSARMSSGRYSYNEQFF
15	TRBV18	TRBJ1-2	NA	TRBD1	TGTGCCAGCTCTCAGGGGACAGGGGCCCTCTATGGCTACACCTTC	CASSQGTGALYGYTF
13	TRBV10-3	TRBJ2-1	NA	NA	TGTGCCATCAGTGAGGGTACAGAGGGTGAGCAGTTCTTC	CAISEGTEGEQFF
15	TRBV28	TRBJ2-1	NA	TRBD1	TGTGCCAGCAGTCCGGGACAGGGGTTTGGTAATGAGCAGTTCTTC	CASSPGQGFGNEQFF
15	TRBV3-1	TRBJ2-7	NA	NA	TGTGCCAGCAGCCAAGAAATCACCCTCTACTACGAGCAGTACTTC	CASSQEITLYYEQYF
15	TRBV5-1	TRBJ2-1	NA	NA	TGCGCCAGCAGCTTGGCTTTTCTATCAAACAATGAGCAGTTCTTC	CASSLAFLSNNEQFF
12	TRBV28	TRBJ2-2	NA	NA	TGTGCCAGCAGTTTTCGGGCCGGGGAGCTGTTTTTT	CASSFRAGELFF
13	TRBV20-1	TRBJ2-7	NA	NA	TGCAGTGCTCCAGGGGGGAGTTCTTACGAGCAGTACTTC	CSAPGGSSYEQYF
16	TRBV27	TRBJ2-1	NA	NA	TGTGCCAGCAGTTTATCTGGCGAGAGCTCCTACAATGAGCAGTTCTTC	CASSLSGESSYNEQFF
12	TRBV28	TRBJ2-5	few	TRBD1	TGTGCCAGCCTCAGGGGGCGAGAGACCCAGTACTTC	CASLRGRETQYF
14	TRBV28	TRBJ2-1	few	TRBD2	TGTGCCAGCCGCCGGGGACTACTCGGAAATGAGCAGTTCTTC	CASRRGLLGNEQFF
14	TRBV12-3/TRBV12-4	TRBJ1-1	NA	TRBD1	TGTGCCAGCAGCCCGGGACAGCCAAACACTGAAGCTTTCTTT	CASSPGQPNTEAFF
14	TRBV12-3/TRBV12-4	TRBJ2-7	NA	TRBD1	TGTGCCAGCAGTCCACAGGGGAGCGTCTACGAGCAGTACTTC	CASSPQGSVYEQYF
14	TRBV12-3/TRBV12-4	TRBJ1-5	few	TRBD1	TGTGCCAGCACGACAGGGGTCCGGAATCAGCCCCAGCATTTT	CASTTGVRNQPQHF
12	TRBV27	TRBJ2-7	many	NA	TGTGCCAGCAGTGGGTACGGCTACGAGCAGTACTTC	CASSGYGYEQYF
15	TRBV24-1	TRBJ2-6	few	NA	TGTGCCACCAGTGATCTAGCCGCTGGGGCCAACGTCCTGACTTTC	CATSDLAAGANVLTF
12	TRBV2	TRBJ2-5	NA	NA	TGTGCCAGCAGTCCCAGGGCGAAGACCCAGTACTTC	CASSPRAKTQYF
16	TRBV7-9	TRBJ2-5	NA	NA	TGTGCCAGCAGCCGAGGGGCACAGGGCGGTCAAGAGACCCAGTACTTC	CASSRGAQGGQETQYF
14	TRBV28	TRBJ2-3	NA	NA	TGTGCCAGCAGTTCTGCAGGGATCCCAGATACGCAGTATTTT	CASSSAGIPDTQYF
15	TRBV20-1	TRBJ1-4	NA	NA	TGCAGTGCTCCTCCACCCACTGCTGGCGGTGAAAAACTGTTTTTT	CSAPPPTAGGEKLFF
15	TRBV10-1	TRBJ2-1	few	TRBD1	TGCGCCAGCAGTGAAAGGACAGGGGCAAACAATGAGCAGTTCTTC	CASSERTGANNEQFF
18	TRBV7-9	TRBJ2-1	NA	NA	TGTGCCAGCAGCTCTCCTGTTCCAGCCGCTGGGGCCGACAATGAGCAGTTCTTC	CASSSPVPAAGADNEQFF
14	TRBV7-3	TRBJ1-1	NA	NA	TGTGCCAGCAGCACTCAACCAGGGTCCGCTGAAGCTTTCTTT	CASSTQPGSAEAFF
12	TRBV20-1	TRBJ1-4	few	NA	TGCAGTGCTAGATGGGGAGGGGAAAAACTGTTTTTT	CSARWGGEKLFF
15	TRBV3-1	TRBJ1-2	NA	NA	TGTGCCAGCAGCCGAGGGGGGGCGCCTTCTAAGACCTACACCTTC	CASSRGGAPSKTYTF
19	TRBV20-1	TRBJ2-3	once	TRBD2	TGCAGTGCCGGAGGTCTCTTTATGGCGGGAGGGGGTAAGACAGATACGCAGTATTTT	CSAGGLFMAGGGKTDTQYF
15	TRBV28	TRBJ1-5	NA	NA	TGTGCCAGCAGTTTAGCGCGATCCAGGATCCAGCCCCAGCATTTT	CASSLARSRIQPQHF
16	TRBV4-3	TRBJ2-3	NA	NA	TGCGCCAGCAGCCAAAGTCCGGGACGTAGCACAGATACGCAGTATTTT	CASSQSPGRSTDTQYF
14	TRBV28	TRBJ2-1	NA	TRBD2	TGTGCCAGCAGGGGACTAGCGGGAGTGGCTGAGCAGTTCTTC	CASRGLAGVAEQFF
16	TRBV9	TRBJ2-7	NA	TRBD1	TGTGCCAGCAGCCCGCGGGGACAGGGGGCCACCTACGAGCAGTACTTC	CASSPRGQGATYEQYF
15	TRBV18	TRBJ2-5	few	TRBD2	TGTGCCAGCTCACCGGTAGCGGGAGCGGTAGAGACCCAGTACTTC	CASSPVAGAVETQYF
15	TRBV27	TRBJ2-7	NA	NA	TGTGCCAGCAGTCCCACGGGAGACCCCTACAATGAGCAGTACTTC	CASSPTGDPYNEQYF
12	TRBV28	TRBJ2-5	few	NA	TGTGCCAGCAGTTTGGGGCGGAGAGAGCAGTACTTC	CASSLGRREQYF
17	TRBV20-1	TRBJ2-1	NA	TRBD2	TGCAGTGCCAGGACCGGGACTAGCGTTAGAGCTATAGATGAGCAGTTCTTC	CSARTGTSVRAIDEQFF
19	TRBV5-1	TRBJ2-7	NA	TRBD2	TGCGCCAGCAGCTTGACCGGACTAGCGGGAGGGCCGGGGTACTACGAGCAGTACTTC	CASSLTGLAGGPGYYEQYF
14	TRBV9	TRBJ2-7	NA	NA	TGTGCCAGCAGTATGTGGGAAAGCTCCTACGAGCAGTACTTC	CASSMWESSYEQYF
14	TRBV12-3/TRBV12-4	TRBJ2-1	many	NA	TGCGCCAGCAGCCCTAGTGGAGGGTACAATGAGCAGTTCTTC	CASSPSGGYNEQFF
16	TRBV18	TRBJ2-5	NA	TRBD2	TGTACCAGCTCACCACCGGGACTAGCGGGAGTAGAGACCCAGTACTTC	CTSSPPGLAGVETQYF
15	TRBV4-2	TRBJ2-5	few	TRBD2	TGTGCCAGCAGCCAAGACAAGGACCCTGGGCGGGAGCAGTACTTC	CASSQDKDPGREQYF
14	TRBV11-2	TRBJ2-7	NA	TRBD1	TGTGCCAGCAGCCTTCCAGGGGGCTTCGGCGAGCAGTACTTC	CASSLPGGFGEQYF
15	TRBV25-1	TRBJ1-4	few	NA	TGTGCCAGCAGTGAATACGAGGGGTCTTGGGAAAAACTGTTTTTT	CASSEYEGSWEKLFF
15	TRBV29-1	TRBJ2-1	NA	TRBD1	TGCAGCGTTGACACCCCAGGGGGAGTCGGAGATGAGCAGTTCTTC	CSVDTPGGVGDEQFF
13	TRBV7-2	TRBJ2-3	once	NA	TGTGCCTGCAGCTTAGCTAGAACAGATACGCAGTATTTT	CACSLARTDTQYF
21	TRBV2	TRBJ1-5	NA	NA	TGTGCCAGCAGTGAATCCCCCTGGGACACTGGTCGTATATATAGCAATCAGCCCCAGCATTTT	CASSESPWDTGRIYSNQPQHF
14	TRBV20-1	TRBJ2-1	NA	NA	TGCAGTGCAACGGACTCAGGGCGCTACAATGAGCAGTTCTTC	CSATDSGRYNEQFF
14	TRBV7-2	TRBJ2-5	many	NA	TGTGCCAGCAGCTTAGGGTCTGTACAAGAGACCCAGTACTTC	CASSLGSVQETQYF
10	TRBV20-1	TRBJ2-7	NA	NA	TGCAGTGCTGGACAATCTGAGCAGTACTTC	CSAGQSEQYF
15	TRBV2	TRBJ1-6	NA	NA	TGTGCCAGCAGTGAAGGCGGGTTGTATAATTCACCCCTCCACTTT	CASSEGGLYNSPLHF
20	TRBV25-1	TRBJ2-3	NA	TRBD2	TGTGCCAGCAGTGAATGGGCGCCAGCGGGAATCGGTTATGGCACAGATACGCAGTATTTT	CASSEWAPAGIGYGTDTQYF